These 30 T cell receptor beta chains came from one sample sequenced in a study of T cell repertoires in cytomegalovirus infection. TCRdb used MiXCR to reprocess the reads, holding one entry per CDR3 protein. The data show 200,000 to 250,000 distinct CDR3 sequences, with about 40% seen just once and 59% held by the top ten. The antigens of these receptors remain unknown. Here the sequenced sample was CD8+ T cells from cultured PBMCs, taken from culture after CMV antigen stimulation. The receptor source for this set is a human donor in good health (CMV status not recorded). Some clones in this sample may be carry-over from other donors' samples.

This chain joins TRBV28 and TRBJ2-7; 9 bases match TRBD1. With 6 bases clipped from V and 4 bases from J, the junction kept 7 bases outside the gene matches. This CDR3 contains 14 residues. Germline V gene lookup returns CDR1 MDHEN and CDR2 SYDVKM. The CDR3: CASSVRGTGYEQYF. The CDR3 nucleotides read TGTGCCAGCAGCGTCCGTGGGACAGGGTACGAGCAGTACTTC. Complete variable domain (other parts from reference TRBV28 and TRBJ2-7): DVKVTQSSRYLVKRTGEKVFLECVQDMDHENMFWYRQDPGLGLRLIYFSYDVKMKEKGDIPEGYSVSREKKERFSLILESASTNQTSMYLCASSVRGTGYEQYFGPGTRLTVT.

This clonotype was detected a few times. This chain connects TRBV7-6 to TRBJ1-5, with D perhaps TRBD1 (5 bases). The CDR3 totals 17 residues. The V gene lost 5 bases and the J gene lost 5 bases, with 22 bases spanning the gap. Germline assignment: CDR1 SGHVS and CDR2 FNYEAQ. The CDR3 region is CASSQADGHMGDQPQHF. The CDR3 DNA sequence: TGTGCCAGCAGCCAAGCGGATGGGCACATGGGGGATCAGCCCCAGCATTTT.

This clonotype has more than one count but fewer than ten. The chain uses TRBV28 and TRBJ2-7, with TRBD1 identical over 8 bases. The CDR3 is 15 amino acids. Germline CDR1 reads MDHEN; CDR2 reads SYDVKM. The V segment lost 1 base and the J segment 4 bases; nucleotides outside the gene matches: 6. CDR3 protein: CASSLSSRGLYEQYF. Here the CDR3 DNA reads TGTGCCAGCAGTTTATCTAGCAGGGGGCTATACGAGCAGTACTTC.

The genes are TRBV11-1 and TRBJ2-7; 13 bases fit TRBD2. V shed 3 bases, J shed 5 bases, and the junction held 4 bases outside the gene matches. The germline CDR1 and CDR2 sequences are SGHAT and FQDESV (reference sequence). The CDR3 is made up of 15 amino acids. The CDR3 nucleotides are TGTGCCAGCAGCTTTGGACTAGCGGGAGAGGACGAGCAGTACTTC. This translates into CASSFGLAGEDEQYF.

Here the CDR3 reads CASSRDRTGGTGELFF. DNA for the CDR3: TGTGCCAGCAGTAGAGATAGGACAGGGGGCACCGGGGAGCTGTTTTTT. This rearrangement joins TRBV6-6 to TRBJ2-2; 10 bases match TRBD1. Germline CDR1 and CDR2: MNHNY and SVGAGI (reference sequence). Trimming cost V 5 bases and J 4 bases; bases outside gene matches: 7. CDR3 size: 16 residues.

This clonotype was picked up many times. The chain employs TRBV11-2 and TRBJ2-5; no clear D gene. This CDR3 is built from 15 residues. The V and J ends lost 5 bases and 5 bases respectively, with 18 bases between them. Germline V gene lookup returns CDR1 SGHAT and CDR2 FQNNGV. The CDR3 loop is CASSPGTPKWETQYF. The DNA for the CDR3 is TGTGCCAGCAGCCCCGGAACTCCAAAGTGGGAGACCCAGTACTTC.

The chain uses TRBV7-9 and TRBJ2-3; possible D gene TRBD2, 6 bases. The V gene lost 5 bases and the J gene lost 3 bases, with 9 bases spanning the gap. CDR1 is SEHNR and CDR2 is FQNEAQ in the germline V gene (reference sequence). The CDR3 is 13 residues long. The CDR3 region has the DNA TGTGCCAGCAGCCGGGGGACGACAGATACGCAGTATTTT. Protein product: CASSRGTTDTQYF. Based on the CDR3 plus reference TRBV7-9 and TRBJ2-3, the full variable domain is DTGVSQNPRHKITKRGQNVTFRCDPISEHNRLYWYRQTLGQGPEFLTYFQNEAQLEKSRLLSDRFSAERPKGSFSTLEIQRTEQGDSAMYLCASSRGTTDTQYFGPGTRLTVL.

The chain links TRBV7-9 to TRBJ1-2, with D possibly being TRBD1 (5 bases). Trimming stripped 0 bases from V and 4 bases from J, with 12 bases between. The CDR3 is made up of 15 amino acids. Per the germline V gene, CDR1 is SEHNR and CDR2 is FQNEAQ (reference sequence). CDR3 sequence reads: CASSLAVGGSYGYTF. CDR3 nucleotide sequence: TGTGCCAGCAGCTTAGCGGTTGGGGGGAGCTATGGCTACACCTTC.

This chain joins TRBV27 and TRBJ1-1, with a tentative D call TRBD1 (6 bases). Germline V gene data show CDR1 as MNHEY and CDR2 as SMNVEV (reference sequence). The CDR3 is 13 amino acids. The V end lost 3 bases, the J end lost 7 bases, and 12 bases lay between the germline ends. CDR3 region: CASSFSQDSEAFF. In DNA form, the CDR3 reads TGTGCCAGCAGTTTTTCCCAGGACAGTGAAGCTTTCTTT.

The V gene is TRBV7-8, the J gene TRBJ1-5; possible D gene TRBD1, 5 bases. Per the germline V gene, CDR1 is SGHVS and CDR2 is FQNEAQ. V lost 7 bases, J lost 3 bases, and 13 bases lay in between. The CDR3 extends over 14 amino acids. The CDR3, as DNA: TGTGCCAGCACCCCCGGGGGGGACAATCAGCCCCAGCATTTT. Amino acids: CASTPGGDNQPQHF.

This clonotype was found once. This chain uses TRBV20-1 with TRBJ1-2; no clear D gene. Germline CDR1 is DFQATT and CDR2 is SNEGSKA (reference sequence). The CDR3 sequence is 15 residues long. V was pared by 0 bases and J by 5 bases, with 16 bases between. CDR3 bases: TGCAGTGCTAGAGATTCCCAGGCTTTCGATTATGGCTACACCTTC. Its translation: CSARDSQAFDYGYTF.

This chain uses TRBV5-1 with TRBJ2-1; 12 bases fit TRBD2. Per germline, CDR1 SGHRS and CDR2 YFSETQ. The CDR3 runs 15 residues. V lost 4 bases and J lost 8; bases outside the gene matches: 7. The chain's CDR3 is CASSMTSGSRDEQFF. The CDR3 DNA reads TGCGCCAGCAGCATGACTAGCGGGAGTCGCGATGAGCAGTTCTTC.

The CDR3 region has the DNA TGTGCCAGCAGCCCAGACCCAGGAAATCAGCCCCAGCATTTT. Protein sequence: CASSPDPGNQPQHF. The J gene is TRBJ1-5, the V gene TRBV7-9, with D unclear. Germline V gene sequence: CDR1 SEHNR, CDR2 FQNEAQ (reference sequence). The CDR3 is made up of 14 amino acids. The V end lost 5 bases, the J end lost 4 bases, and 12 bases lay between the germline ends.

V is TRBV5-4 and J is TRBJ2-1; D possibly corresponds to TRBD2 (6 bases). This CDR3 contains 15 residues. CDR1 and CDR2 (germline): SGHNT, YYREEE (reference sequence). V dropped 3 bases and J dropped 3 bases, with 13 bases sitting between them. The CDR3 protein is CASSSGGNFYNEQFF. In nucleotides, the CDR3 is TGTGCCAGCAGCTCTGGCGGGAACTTCTACAATGAGCAGTTCTTC. The variable domain in full, completed from reference TRBV5-4 and TRBJ2-1, reads ETGVTQSPTHLIKTRGQQVTLRCSSQSGHNTVSWYQQALGQGPQFIFQYYREEENGRGNFPPRFSGLQFPNYSSELNVNALELDDSALYLCASSSGGNFYNEQFFGPGTRLTVL.

The chain recombines TRBV11-3 with TRBJ2-7, with 7 bases aligning to TRBD1. V gave up 5 bases and J gave up 5 bases; unmatched junction bases: 6. Looked up from germline, CDR1 is SGHNT and CDR2 is YENEEA. The CDR3 extends over 13 amino acids. CDR3 residues: CASSARQGHEQYF. Written as DNA, the CDR3 is TGTGCCAGCAGCGCACGACAGGGCCACGAGCAGTACTTC. The full variable domain, rest sourced from reference TRBV11-3 and TRBJ2-7, is EAGVVQSPRYKIIEKKQPVAFWCNPISGHNTLYWYLQNLGQGPELLIRYENEEAVDDSQLPKDRFSAERLKGVDSTLKIQPAELGDSAVYLCASSARQGHEQYFGPGTRLTVT.

This clonotype has a handful of counts. The chain employs TRBV7-3 and TRBJ2-7; 11 nucleotides line up with TRBD2. Germline-derived CDR1 and CDR2 are SGHTA and FQGTGA. There are 17 residues in the CDR3. V was pared by 5 bases and J by 4 bases, with 13 bases of the junction left unmatched. The DNA for the CDR3 is TGTGCCAGCAGCCTCCCCCGCCGGACTAGCGGGTTGTACGAGCAGTACTTC. It specifies CASSLPRRTSGLYEQYF.

This clonotype showed up just a few times. The rearrangement links TRBV29-1 to TRBJ2-1; 8 bases map to TRBD2. The CDR3 totals 13 residues. From germline, CDR1 is SQVTM and CDR2 ANQGSEA. The V segment lost 3 bases and the J segment 15 bases; nucleotides outside the gene matches: 13. CDR3 loop: CSVDLREGLALFF. The CDR3 DNA follows: TGCAGCGTTGACCTTCGAGAAGGACTAGCCCTGTTCTTC.

This clonotype was found a few times. The J gene is TRBJ2-3, the V gene TRBV27; TRBD2 matches at 7 bases. CDR1 is MNHEY, CDR2 SMNVEV, per germline (reference sequence). The CDR3 length is 14 residues. Trimming cost V 3 bases and J 6 bases; bases outside gene matches: 6. The CDR3 here is CASSFTPGGDTQYF. CDR3 bases: TGTGCCAGCAGTTTCACGCCCGGGGGGGATACGCAGTATTTT.

V and J are TRBV19 and TRBJ1-5, with a possible D match to TRBD1 (5 bases). Germline V gene data show CDR1 as LNHDA and CDR2 as SQIVND (reference sequence). Trimming took 8 bases from V and 2 from J, leaving 10 bases between them. CDR3 size: 13 residues. Here the CDR3 reads CASSKGGNQPQHF. CDR3 DNA sequence: TGTGCCAGTTCGAAAGGGGGCAATCAGCCCCAGCATTTT.

This clonotype has just a few counts. J is TRBJ1-2 and V is TRBV7-2; D is ambiguous. CDR1 SGHTA and CDR2 FQGNSA come from the germline V gene. The ends were cut back, 10 bases at V and 1 base at J, with 13 bases in the middle. This CDR3 has 13 amino acids. The CDR3 sequence is CATPHRYNYGYTF. The CDR3 nucleotides read TGTGCCACCCCACACCGGTATAACTATGGCTACACCTTC.

The V and J genes are TRBV20-1 and TRBJ2-7; no reliable D call. The length of the CDR3 is 13 residues. The germline CDR1 and CDR2 sequences are DFQATT and SNEGSKA (reference sequence). Trimming removed 5 bases from V and 11 bases from J, with 22 bases in between. CDR3 region: CSAGRGQHPAEYF. DNA for the CDR3: TGCAGTGCTGGACGTGGGCAGCATCCGGCGGAGTACTTC.

The chain joins TRBV19 to TRBJ1-1, with unresolved D. Germline V lookup: CDR1 LNHDA, CDR2 SQIVND (reference sequence). V lost 6 bases, J lost 3 bases, and 14 bases lay in between. The CDR3 is 14 residues long. The chain's CDR3 is CASRRYSEDTEAFF. Written as DNA, the CDR3 is TGTGCCAGTAGGAGATATTCCGAGGACACTGAAGCTTTCTTT.

The CDR3 protein is CASSAQLADLETQYF. CDR3 sequence (DNA): TGTGCCAGCAGCGCCCAACTAGCGGATTTAGAGACCCAGTACTTC. This rearrangement joins TRBV7-3 to TRBJ2-5; 8 bases fit TRBD2. The germline gives CDR1 SGHTA, CDR2 FQGTGA. The CDR3 covers 15 residues. J gave up 4 bases and V 5 bases, and 9 bases lay outside the gene matches.

The chain carries TRBV7-2 and TRBJ1-3, with 7 bases identical to TRBD1. The CDR3 is made up of 16 amino acids. Germline V CDR1 and CDR2: SGHTA, FQGNSA. The junction had 7 bases not matched to a gene; V was cut back by 4 bases and J by 1 base. The CDR3 nucleotides are TGTGCCAGCAGCTCGCGACAGGGAGAATCTGGAAACACCATATATTTT. Protein product: CASSSRQGESGNTIYF.

This clonotype was seen only a few times. The chain has TRBV7-8 and TRBJ2-2; possible D gene TRBD2, 5 bases. The germline V gene encodes CDR1 SGHVS and CDR2 FQNEAQ. The CDR3 contains 16 residues. V dropped 7 bases and J dropped 4 bases, with 19 bases sitting between them. The CDR3 DNA sequence: TGTGCCAGCACCCGAAAGGACTGGTCCAGCACCGGGGAGCTGTTTTTT. This translates into CASTRKDWSSTGELFF.

This sequence joins TRBV7-6 and TRBJ1-1; D remains ambiguous. The CDR3 contains 11 residues. The V gene's germline CDR1 is SGHVS and CDR2 FNYEAQ. V was shortened by 5 bases and J by 6 bases, with 7 bases between the two germline ends. CDR3 protein: CASSLRPEAFF. The CDR3 DNA sequence: TGTGCCAGCAGCCTGCGACCTGAAGCTTTCTTT. Combining the CDR3 with reference TRBV7-6 and TRBJ1-1 gives the whole variable domain GAGVSQSPRYKVTKRGQDVALRCDPISGHVSLYWYRQALGQGPEFLTYFNYEAQQDKSGLPNDRFSAERPEGSISTLTIQRTEQRDSAMYRCASSLRPEAFFGQGTRLTVV.

The J gene is TRBJ2-1, the V gene TRBV19; 8 bases line up with TRBD1. V was pared by 5 bases and J by 10 bases, with 4 bases of the junction left unmatched. The CDR3 runs 12 residues. Germline assignment: CDR1 LNHDA and CDR2 SQIVND (reference sequence). The CDR3 region is CASSVRQGEQFF. The CDR3 DNA reads TGTGCCAGTAGTGTAAGACAGGGGGAGCAGTTCTTC.

The gene calls are TRBV7-4 and TRBJ2-1, with 9 bases aligning to TRBD1. The CDR3 runs 15 residues. Unmatched junction bases numbered 11, after V lost 5 bases and J lost 9 bases. CDR1 and CDR2 (germline): SGHVT, SQSDAQ. Here the CDR3 reads CASSPDPQGAREQFF. DNA of the CDR3: TGTGCCAGCAGCCCAGATCCACAGGGGGCGCGTGAGCAGTTCTTC.

The rearrangement joins TRBV20-1 to TRBJ2-7; weak D call: TRBD2 (6 bases). Trimming took off 2 bases at V and 7 bases at J, with 21 bases between the two ends. The CDR3 is made up of 15 amino acids. Germline lookup yields CDR1 DFQATT and CDR2 SNEGSKA (reference sequence). CDR3 amino acids: CSARSRIAAPGEQYF. In DNA form, the CDR3 reads TGCAGTGCTAGATCCCGGATAGCGGCTCCGGGAGAGCAGTACTTC.

This clonotype has more than one count but fewer than ten. The V call is TRBV7-2, the J call TRBJ1-1; D unclear. Trimming left V 6 bases short and J 1 base short, with 12 bases between. Germline assignment: CDR1 SGHTA and CDR2 FQGNSA. The CDR3 has 14 amino acids. The DNA for the CDR3 is TGTGCCAGCAGAGTCCGGGGTAAGAACACTGAAGCTTTCTTT. Translation gives CASRVRGKNTEAFF.